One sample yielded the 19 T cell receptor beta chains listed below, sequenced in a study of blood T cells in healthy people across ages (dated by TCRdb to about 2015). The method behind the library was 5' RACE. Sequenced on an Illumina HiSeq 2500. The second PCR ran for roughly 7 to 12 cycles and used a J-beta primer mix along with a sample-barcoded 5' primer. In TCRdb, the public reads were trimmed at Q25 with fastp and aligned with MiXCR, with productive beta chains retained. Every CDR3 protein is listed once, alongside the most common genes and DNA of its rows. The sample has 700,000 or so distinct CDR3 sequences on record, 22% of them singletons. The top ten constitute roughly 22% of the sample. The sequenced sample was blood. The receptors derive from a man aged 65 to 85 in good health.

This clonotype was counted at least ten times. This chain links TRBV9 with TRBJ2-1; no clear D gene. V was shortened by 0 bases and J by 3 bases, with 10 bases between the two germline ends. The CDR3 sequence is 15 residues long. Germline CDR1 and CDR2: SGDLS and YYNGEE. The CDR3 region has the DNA TGTGCCAGCAGCGTAGTAGCCGCGGACTACAATGAGCAGTTCTTC. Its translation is CASSVVAADYNEQFF. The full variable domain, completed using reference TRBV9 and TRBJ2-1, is DSGVTQTPKHLITATGQRVTLRCSPRSGDLSVYWYQQSLDQGLQFLIQYYNGEERAKGNILERFSAQQFPDLHSELNLSSLELGDSALYFCASSVVAADYNEQFFGPGTRLTVL.

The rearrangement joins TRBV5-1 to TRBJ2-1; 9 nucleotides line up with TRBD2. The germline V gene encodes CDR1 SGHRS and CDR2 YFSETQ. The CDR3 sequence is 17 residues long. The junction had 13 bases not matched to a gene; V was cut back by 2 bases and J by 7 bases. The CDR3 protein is CASSFFGTSRGTNEQFF. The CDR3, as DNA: TGCGCCAGCAGCTTCTTTGGGACTAGCAGAGGTACGAATGAGCAGTTCTTC.

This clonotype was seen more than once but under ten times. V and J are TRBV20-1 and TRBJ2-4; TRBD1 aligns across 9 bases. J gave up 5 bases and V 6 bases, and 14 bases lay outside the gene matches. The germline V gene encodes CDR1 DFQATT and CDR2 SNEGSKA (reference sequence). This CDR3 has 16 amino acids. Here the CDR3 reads CSAVGGTGLVQNIQYF. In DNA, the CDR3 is TGCAGTGCCGTGGGGGGGACAGGGCTGGTCCAAAACATTCAGTACTTC.

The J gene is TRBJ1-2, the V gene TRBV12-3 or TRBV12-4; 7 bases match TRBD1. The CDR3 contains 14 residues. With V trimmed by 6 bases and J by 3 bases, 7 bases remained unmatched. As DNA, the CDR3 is TGTGCCAGCAGGTCGACAGGGTACGACTATGGCTACACCTTC. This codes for CASRSTGYDYGYTF.

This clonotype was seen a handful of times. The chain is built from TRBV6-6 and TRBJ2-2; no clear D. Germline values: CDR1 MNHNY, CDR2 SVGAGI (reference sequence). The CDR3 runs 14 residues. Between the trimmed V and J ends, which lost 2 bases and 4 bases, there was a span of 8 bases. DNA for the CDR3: TGTGCCAGCAGTTACGAACCGTCCACCGGGGAGCTGTTTTTT. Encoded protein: CASSYEPSTGELFF.

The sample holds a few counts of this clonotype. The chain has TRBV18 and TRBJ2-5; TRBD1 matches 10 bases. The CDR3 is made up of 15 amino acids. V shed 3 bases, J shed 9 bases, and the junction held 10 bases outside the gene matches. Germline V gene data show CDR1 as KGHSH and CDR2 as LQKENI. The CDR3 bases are TGTGCCAGCTCACCTCGGACAGGGGGTTTCCAGGCCCAGTACTTC. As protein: CASSPRTGGFQAQYF.

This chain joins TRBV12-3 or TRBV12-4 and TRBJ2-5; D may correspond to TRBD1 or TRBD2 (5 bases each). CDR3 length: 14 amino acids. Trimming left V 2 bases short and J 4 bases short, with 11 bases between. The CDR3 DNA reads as TGTGCCAGCAGTTTAAGTACTAGGGGAGAGACCCAGTACTTC. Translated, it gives CASSLSTRGETQYF.

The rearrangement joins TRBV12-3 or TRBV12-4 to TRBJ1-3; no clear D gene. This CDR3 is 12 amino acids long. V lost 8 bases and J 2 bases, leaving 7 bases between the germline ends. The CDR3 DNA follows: TGTGCCAGCGGGAGGGCTGGAAACACCATATATTTT. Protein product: CASGRAGNTIYF.

The CDR3 nucleotides are TGCGCCAGCAGCTCTAGATCTGGACGACTGTTCCCCCTTTCTCGTGGCTACACCTTC. Protein: CASSSRSGRLFPLSRGYTF. The gene calls are TRBV4-1 and TRBJ1-2; D not certain. There are 19 residues in the CDR3. Germline CDR1 is MGHRA and CDR2 is YSYEKL. The germline V and J ends were trimmed by 5 bases and 7 bases, with 32 bases remaining between them.

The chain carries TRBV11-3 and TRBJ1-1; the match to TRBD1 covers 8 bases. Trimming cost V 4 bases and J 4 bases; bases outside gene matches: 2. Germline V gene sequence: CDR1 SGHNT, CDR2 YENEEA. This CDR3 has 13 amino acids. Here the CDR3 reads CASSSTGVTEAFF. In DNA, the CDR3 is TGTGCCAGCAGCTCGACAGGGGTCACTGAAGCTTTCTTT.

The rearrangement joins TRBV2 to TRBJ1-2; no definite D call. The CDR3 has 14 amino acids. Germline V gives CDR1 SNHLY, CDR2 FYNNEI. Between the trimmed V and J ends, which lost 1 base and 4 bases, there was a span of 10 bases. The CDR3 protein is CASSEVGPLYGYTF. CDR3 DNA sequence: TGTGCCAGCAGTGAAGTTGGCCCTCTCTATGGCTACACCTTC.

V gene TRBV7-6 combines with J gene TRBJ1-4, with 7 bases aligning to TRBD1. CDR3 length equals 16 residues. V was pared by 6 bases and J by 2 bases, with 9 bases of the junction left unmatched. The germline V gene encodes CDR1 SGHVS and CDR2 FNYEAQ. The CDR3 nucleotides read TGTGCCAGCAGTTTTACAGGGGACCCCACTAATGAAAAACTGTTTTTT. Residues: CASSFTGDPTNEKLFF.

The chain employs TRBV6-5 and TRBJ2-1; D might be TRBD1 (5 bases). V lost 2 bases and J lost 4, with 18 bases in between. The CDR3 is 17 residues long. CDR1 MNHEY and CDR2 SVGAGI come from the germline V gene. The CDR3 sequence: CASSYRDVWGCYNEQFF. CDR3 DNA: TGTGCCAGCAGTTACCGTGATGTGTGGGGCTGTTACAATGAGCAGTTCTTC.

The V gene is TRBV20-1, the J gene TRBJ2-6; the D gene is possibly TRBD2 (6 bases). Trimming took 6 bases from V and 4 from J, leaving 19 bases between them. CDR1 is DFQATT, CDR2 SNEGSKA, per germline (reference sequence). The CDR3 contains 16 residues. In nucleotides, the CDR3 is TGCAGTGCCCGCGTGGGGGGTACTCTGGGGGCCAACGTCCTGACTTTC. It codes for CSARVGGTLGANVLTF.

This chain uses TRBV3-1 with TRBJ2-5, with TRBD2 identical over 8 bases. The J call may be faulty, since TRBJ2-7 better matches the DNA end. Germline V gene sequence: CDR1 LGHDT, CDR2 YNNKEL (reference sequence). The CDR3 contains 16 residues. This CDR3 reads CASSQDLASGPYEQYF. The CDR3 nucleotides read TGTGCCAGCAGCCAAGATCTGGCTAGCGGGCCCTACGAGCAGTACTTC.

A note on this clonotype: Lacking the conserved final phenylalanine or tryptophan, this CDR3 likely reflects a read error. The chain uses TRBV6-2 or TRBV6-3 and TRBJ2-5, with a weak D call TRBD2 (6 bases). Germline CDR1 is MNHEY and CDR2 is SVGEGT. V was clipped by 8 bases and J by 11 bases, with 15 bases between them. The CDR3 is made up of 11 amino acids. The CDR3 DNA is TGTGCCAGCGGAACCAAAGGAGGGCAGTACGTC. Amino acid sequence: CASGTKGGQYV.

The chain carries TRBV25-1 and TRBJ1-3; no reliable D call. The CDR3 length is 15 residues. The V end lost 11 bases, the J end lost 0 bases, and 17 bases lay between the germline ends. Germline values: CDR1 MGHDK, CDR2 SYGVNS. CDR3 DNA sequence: TGTGCCCCTCGGTCCCGACCATTCTCTGGAAACACCATATATTTT. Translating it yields CAPRSRPFSGNTIYF.

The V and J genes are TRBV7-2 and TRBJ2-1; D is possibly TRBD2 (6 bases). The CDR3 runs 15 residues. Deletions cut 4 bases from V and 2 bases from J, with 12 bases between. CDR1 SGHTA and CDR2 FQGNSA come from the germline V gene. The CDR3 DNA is TGTGCCAGCAGCTCCGGGGGATTAGCCTACAATGAGCAGTTCTTC. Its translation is CASSSGGLAYNEQFF.

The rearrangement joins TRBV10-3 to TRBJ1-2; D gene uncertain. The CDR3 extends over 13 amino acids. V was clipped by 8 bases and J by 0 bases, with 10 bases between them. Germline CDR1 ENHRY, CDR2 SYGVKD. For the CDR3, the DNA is TGTGCCATCTCGTTTTCGGCTAACTATGGCTACACCTTC. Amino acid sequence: CAISFSANYGYTF.